This TCR beta chain originates from a study of T cells in Graves' hyperthyroidism and ophthalmopathy. Whole-study findings and limits: Blood shared most expanded thyroid clonotypes above 0.001.

The definition of stable Graves' hyperthyroidism was no ophthalmopathy progression within 18 months. Exclusion followed for patients with uncontrolled infection, other autoimmune disease, pregnancy or lactation. Diagnoses rested on clinical symptoms, serum thyroxine and TRAb, thyroid ultrasound and orbital computed tomography. As for this clonotype: Its antigen is still unknown.

Germline V gives CDR1 GTSNPN, CDR2 SVGIG (reference sequence). J lost 4 bases, V lost 8 bases, and 10 bases had no gene match. This CDR3 region has 15 residues. RNA transcripts gave rise to amplified TCR beta CDR3 regions. The HTBI set primed first-round TCR CDR3 RT-PCR. TCRdb independently ran MiXCR on the multiplex PCR reads; one entry per CDR3 protein. This sample has 560,000 or so distinct CDR3 sequences, with around 42% found just once. V usage is TRBV30 and J usage is TRBJ2-1; 11 nucleotides agree with TRBD2. The sequenced material came from peripheral blood or thyroid tissue (not recorded which). The clonotype originates from a woman between 18 and 30 years old with Graves' hyperthyroidism. The CDR3 here is CASSVLAGAYNEQFF. In DNA, the CDR3 is TGTGCCAGTAGTGTACTAGCGGGGGCATACAATGAGCAGTTCTTC.